The sequence of this T cell receptor beta chain was determined in a study of T cell clones after liver transplantation. Across the study: Blood was drawn pre-transplant, before withdrawal, and after full or failed withdrawal. General study findings and limits: The donor-reactive repertoire was only partly measurable in two subjects, lacking donor cells.

V was pared by 0 bases and J by 2 bases, with 1 base of the junction left unmatched. The CDR3 spans 14 residues. Per the germline V gene, CDR1 is MNHEY and CDR2 is SVGAGI. This clone was observed a few times. Its antigen is not identified. Libraries were prepared by immunoSEQ multiplex PCR; TCRdb keeps only in-frame clonotypes and omits some of them. The table includes about 80,000 clones, roughly 85% detected once. Here the sequenced sample was CD4+ T cells from blood, taken approximately 3.5 years after liver transplant. The receptor was derived from a human patient who received a liver transplant. Some T cells may be provided by the graft donor. The chain combines TRBV6-5 with TRBJ2-7; 7 nucleotides line up with TRBD1. The CDR3 reads CASSYSQGAYEQYF. DNA of the CDR3: TGTGCCAGCAGTTACTCTCAGGGGGCCTACGAGCAGTACTTC.